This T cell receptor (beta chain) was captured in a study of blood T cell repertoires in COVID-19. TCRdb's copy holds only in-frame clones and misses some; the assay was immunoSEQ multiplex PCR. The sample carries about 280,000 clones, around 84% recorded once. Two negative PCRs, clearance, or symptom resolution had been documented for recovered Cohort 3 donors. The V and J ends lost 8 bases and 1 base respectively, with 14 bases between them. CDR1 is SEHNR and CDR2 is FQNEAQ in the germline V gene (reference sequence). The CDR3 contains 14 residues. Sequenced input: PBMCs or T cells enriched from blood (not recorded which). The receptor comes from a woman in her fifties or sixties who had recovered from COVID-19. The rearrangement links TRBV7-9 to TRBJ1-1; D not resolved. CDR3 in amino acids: CASFVEDWNTEAFF. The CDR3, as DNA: TGTGCCAGCTTCGTGGAGGATTGGAACACTGAAGCTTTCTTT.